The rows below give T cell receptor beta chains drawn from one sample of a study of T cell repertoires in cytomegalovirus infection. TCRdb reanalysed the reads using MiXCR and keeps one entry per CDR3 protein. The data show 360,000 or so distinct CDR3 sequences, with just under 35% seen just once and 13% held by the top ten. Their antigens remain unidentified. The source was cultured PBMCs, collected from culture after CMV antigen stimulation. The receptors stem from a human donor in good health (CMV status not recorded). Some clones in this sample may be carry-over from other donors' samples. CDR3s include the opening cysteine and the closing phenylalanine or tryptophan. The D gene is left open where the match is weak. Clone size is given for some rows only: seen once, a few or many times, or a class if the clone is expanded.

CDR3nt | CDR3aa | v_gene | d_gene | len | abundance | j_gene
TGTGCCTGGAGTGGATGGCGGACTACAGGGTACTCTGGAAACACCATATATTTT | CAWSGWRTTGYSGNTIYF | TRBV30 | . | 18 | . | TRBJ1-3
TGTGCCACCAGCAGAGCCAGGCCAAGCGTTTACGAGCAGTACTTC | CATSRARPSVYEQYF | TRBV15 | . | 15 | few | TRBJ2-7
TGTGCCAGCAGCTTAGTTGGACAGAGCTACGAGCAGTACTTC | CASSLVGQSYEQYF | TRBV7-9 | . | 14 | . | TRBJ2-7
TGTGCCAGTAGTATCCTCGGACAGCCCCACAATGAGCAGTTCTTC | CASSILGQPHNEQFF | TRBV19 | . | 15 | . | TRBJ2-1
TGTGCCAGCAGCCCACTTGACAGACGCAATGGCTACACCTTC | CASSPLDRRNGYTF | TRBV11-2 | . | 14 | . | TRBJ1-2
TGTGCCAGCAGCGACAGGGGACTAGCGGGCGAGCAGTACTTC | CASSDRGLAGEQYF | TRBV11-2 | TRBD2 | 14 | . | TRBJ2-7
TGTGCCAGTAGTATTCCCCTCGTACAGGGAATTAAGCAGCCCCAGCATTTT | CASSIPLVQGIKQPQHF | TRBV19 | . | 17 | . | TRBJ1-5
TGTGCCAGTAGTATGCTGTTGGGAAGTAGTCAGCCCCAGCATTTT | CASSMLLGSSQPQHF | TRBV19 | . | 15 | . | TRBJ1-5
TGTGCCAGCAGACGGACAGTGGGCTCCTACGAGCAGTACTTC | CASRRTVGSYEQYF | TRBV6-4 | . | 14 | . | TRBJ2-7
TGTGCCAGCAGTTACGGGACAGTGTACCAAGAGACCCAGTACTTC | CASSYGTVYQETQYF | TRBV6-8 | TRBD1 | 15 | . | TRBJ2-5
TGTGCCACCAGCAGGGAGACTAGCGGGAGGACAGATACGCAGTATTTT | CATSRETSGRTDTQYF | TRBV15 | TRBD2 | 16 | . | TRBJ2-3
TGTGCCAGTGCGGGGCAGCACAATCAGCCCCAGCATTTT | CASAGQHNQPQHF | TRBV12-3/TRBV12-4 | . | 13 | few | TRBJ1-5
TGTGCCAGCAGTGAAGCTCCAGCGGGGTACTACAATGAGCAGTTCTTC | CASSEAPAGYYNEQFF | TRBV6-1 | TRBD2 | 16 | . | TRBJ2-1
TGTGCCAGCAGTTTAAGAGGACAGGGGAGCTATGGCTACACCTTC | CASSLRGQGSYGYTF | TRBV12-3/TRBV12-4 | TRBD1 | 15 | few | TRBJ1-2
TGTGCCAGCAGCATAGGACAGGCTAATGAGCAGTTCTTC | CASSIGQANEQFF | TRBV5-5 | TRBD1 | 13 | few | TRBJ2-1
TGTGCCAGTAGTATTCACCGGGACAGAACGAATTCACCCCTCCACTTT | CASSIHRDRTNSPLHF | TRBV19 | TRBD1 | 16 | . | TRBJ1-6
TGTGCCAGCAGCCCGTGGGCGGGAGGGCAGCAGTTCTTC | CASSPWAGGQQFF | TRBV7-6 | TRBD2 | 13 | . | TRBJ2-1
TGTGCCAGCAGCTTGACTAGCGGGAGACAAGAGACCCAGTACTTC | CASSLTSGRQETQYF | TRBV7-2 | TRBD2 | 15 | few | TRBJ2-5
TGCGCCAGCAGCCAAGATATCGTGTCAAGCTCTGGAAACACCATATATTTT | CASSQDIVSSSGNTIYF | TRBV4-3 | . | 17 | . | TRBJ1-3
TGTGCCAGTACCCGACAGAGCATGAACACTGAAGCTTTCTTT | CASTRQSMNTEAFF | TRBV19 | . | 14 | few | TRBJ1-1
TGCGCCAGCAGCCTTATGACCGGGGAGCTGTTTTTT | CASSLMTGELFF | TRBV4-3 | . | 12 | . | TRBJ2-2
TGTGCCAGCAGTACAGGGGTCTACACCTTC | CASSTGVYTF | TRBV6-1 | TRBD1 | 10 | . | TRBJ1-2
TGTGCCAGCAGTTACGATTTCGGGATAACCTACGAGCAGTACTTC | CASSYDFGITYEQYF | TRBV6-2/TRBV6-3 | . | 15 | . | TRBJ2-7
TGTGCCAGCAGTGACAGTATGGGAGCTCAGCCCCAGCATTTT | CASSDSMGAQPQHF | TRBV2 | . | 14 | few | TRBJ1-5
TGCAGTGCTAGCAATTCAGGCGGAGTAAACATTCAGTACTTC | CSASNSGGVNIQYF | TRBV20-1 | . | 14 | few | TRBJ2-4
TGTGCCAGCAGTATCGACGGAGCATCGAACACTGAAGCTTTCTTT | CASSIDGASNTEAFF | TRBV6-4 | . | 15 | . | TRBJ1-1
TGTGCCAGCAGCTCCCAAACCCTGGGAAACACCATATATTTT | CASSSQTLGNTIYF | TRBV7-8 | . | 14 | few | TRBJ1-3
TGTGCCAGCAGCATAAACCGGGACTCGAGCTCCTACGAGCAGTACTTC | CASSINRDSSSYEQYF | TRBV7-2 | . | 16 | few | TRBJ2-7
TGTGCCAGCAGTGAACAGGGGGGCGAGCGCGAGGGCTACACCTTC | CASSEQGGEREGYTF | TRBV6-1 | TRBD1 | 15 | many | TRBJ1-2
TGCAGTGCCTCGAGACTAGCCAACTCCTACAATGAGCAGTTCTTC | CSASRLANSYNEQFF | TRBV20-1 | TRBD2 | 15 | . | TRBJ2-1
TGTGCCAGTAGTATAGGGCTAGCGGGAGGGCCGGGGTTCCAAGAGACCCAGTACTTC | CASSIGLAGGPGFQETQYF | TRBV19 | TRBD2 | 19 | few | TRBJ2-5
TGTGCCAGCAGCTTAGGGGATCTAGCGGGAGGGAGGGGAGAGACCCAGTACTTC | CASSLGDLAGGRGETQYF | TRBV11-2 | TRBD2 | 18 | few | TRBJ2-5
TGTGCCAGTATAGGGGTGGGCAGTAATCAGCCCCAGCATTTT | CASIGVGSNQPQHF | TRBV19 | . | 14 | . | TRBJ1-5
TGTGCCAGCAGCTTAGGGCAGGGGTTTTCAGATACGCAGTATTTT | CASSLGQGFSDTQYF | TRBV7-8 | . | 15 | few | TRBJ2-3
TGTGCCAGCAGCTTACAGAGCTCTGGAAACACCATATATTTT | CASSLQSSGNTIYF | TRBV7-6 | . | 14 | . | TRBJ1-3
TGCAGCGTTGAGGGGGTAGCGGGAGGGCGCTCCTACAATGAGCAGTTCTTC | CSVEGVAGGRSYNEQFF | TRBV29-1 | TRBD2 | 17 | . | TRBJ2-1
TGTGCCAGCAGTGAAACCGGCAGGGGACGAGCTTTCTTT | CASSETGRGRAFF | TRBV25-1 | . | 13 | . | TRBJ1-1
TGCGCCAGCAGCCAAGATTTAAGTGGGTTCGGCTACACCTTC | CASSQDLSGFGYTF | TRBV4-1 | . | 14 | . | TRBJ1-2
TGTGCCACCGAGACTAGCGGAGAGACCCAGTACTTC | CATETSGETQYF | TRBV6-1 | TRBD2 | 12 | . | TRBJ2-5
TGCGCCAGCAGCCAAGTATTGTTGAACACTGAAGCTTTCTTT | CASSQVLLNTEAFF | TRBV4-1 | . | 14 | . | TRBJ1-1
TGTGCCAGCTCGCCGGGCACGCTTAATCAGCCCCAGCATTTT | CASSPGTLNQPQHF | TRBV6-6 | . | 14 | . | TRBJ1-5
TGTGCCAGCAGCCAAACCCCAGATACGCAGTATTTT | CASSQTPDTQYF | TRBV7-3 | . | 12 | few | TRBJ2-3
TGTGCCAGCAGCCCTCTAGTTACTGAGACCCAGTACTTC | CASSPLVTETQYF | TRBV7-6 | . | 13 | few | TRBJ2-5
TGCGCCAGCAGCCAAGACCCCCCGGGGACAGTATTCTACGAGCAGTACTTC | CASSQDPPGTVFYEQYF | TRBV4-1 | TRBD1 | 17 | few | TRBJ2-7
TGCAGTGCTAGAGCCCCCTCCGTAGCGGGAAGCAATGAGCAGTTCTTC | CSARAPSVAGSNEQFF | TRBV20-1 | TRBD2 | 16 | . | TRBJ2-1
TGTGCCAGTAGTCCGGGACGCTATAATTCACCCCTCCACTTT | CASSPGRYNSPLHF | TRBV19 | . | 14 | . | TRBJ1-6
TGTGCCAGCAGTTTGATCAGGACACCCCCCTACGAGCAGTACTTC | CASSLIRTPPYEQYF | TRBV27 | . | 15 | . | TRBJ2-7
TGTGCCAGCAGCTCAACCGCAGGGGGCGAAGGGACCTTC | CASSSTAGGEGTF | TRBV7-8 | TRBD1 | 13 | few | TRBJ1-2
TGTGCCAGCAGTTACTCAACCGGGACTAGCGGGATTAGCTCCTACAATGAGCAGTTCTTC | CASSYSTGTSGISSYNEQFF | TRBV6-2/TRBV6-3 | TRBD2 | 20 | . | TRBJ2-1
TGTGCCAGCAGTGTCTTACAGGGTGCCACCGGGGAGCTGTTTTTT | CASSVLQGATGELFF | TRBV2 | . | 15 | . | TRBJ2-2
TGTGCCAGCAGCTTAGGGGGCCAGGGGACCACCTATGGCTACACCTTC | CASSLGGQGTTYGYTF | TRBV7-2 | . | 16 | . | TRBJ1-2
TGTGCCAGCAGCCCTACTAGCACTAGTGAGCAGTTCTTC | CASSPTSTSEQFF | TRBV7-2 | . | 13 | many | TRBJ2-1
TGCGCCAGCAGCCAAGATATGGGGTACAATGAGCAGTTCTTC | CASSQDMGYNEQFF | TRBV4-3 | . | 14 | . | TRBJ2-1